These 24 T cell receptor beta chains were sequenced from one sample in a study of long-term antiretroviral therapy in people with HIV. The authors ran the immunoSEQ assay, v3.0, at survey level. Produced via immunoSEQ multiplex PCR; TCRdb's table is partial and in-frame only. Of some 26,000 clones in the sample, 80% to 85% were seen once. This sample comprised unsorted PBMCs, obtained 2.9 years after starting antiretroviral therapy. The receptors here all came from a man aged 50-59 years with HIV.

This clone was seen a few times. V usage is TRBV19 and J usage is TRBJ2-5, with D perhaps matching TRBD1 or TRBD2 (5 bases each). Per germline, CDR1 LNHDA and CDR2 SQIVND (reference sequence). The length of the CDR3 is 16 residues. V shed 3 bases and J shed 4 bases, with 18 bases lying between them. CDR3 coding DNA: TGTGCCAGTAGTATCTTTATAGGGGAGTTCCCAGAGACCCAGTACTTC. It yields the protein CASSIFIGEFPETQYF.

J is TRBJ1-1 and V is TRBV5-1; 7 nucleotides match TRBD1. Looked up from germline, CDR1 is SGHRS and CDR2 is YFSETQ. V was pared by 0 bases and J by 7 bases, with 6 bases of the junction left unmatched. The CDR3 spans 14 residues. DNA for the CDR3: TGCGCCAGCAGCTTGGGTCAGGGGGGGAGTGAAGCTTTCTTT. This gives the protein CASSLGQGGSEAFF.

The genes are TRBV9 and TRBJ1-2; 7 bases match TRBD1. Per the germline V gene, CDR1 is SGDLS and CDR2 is YYNGEE. The CDR3 extends over 14 amino acids. The V gene end was trimmed by 4 bases and the J gene end by 7 bases; junction bases not matched to a gene: 10. CDR3 region: CASSLTEAGGGYTF. CDR3 nucleotide sequence: TGTGCCAGCAGCCTAACCGAGGCAGGGGGTGGCTACACCTTC.

This clone appeared a few times. The chain recombines TRBV2 with TRBJ1-2; perhaps TRBD1 as D (5 bases). The CDR3 length is 13 residues. CDR1 SNHLY and CDR2 FYNNEI come from the germline V gene. Trimming removed 5 bases at V and 4 bases at J, with 11 bases between. The CDR3 spells CASSSTDAYGYTF. In nucleotides, the CDR3 is TGTGCCAGCAGTTCGACAGACGCCTATGGCTACACCTTC.

This sequence joins TRBV29-1 and TRBJ1-1; D remains ambiguous. CDR3 length: 11 residues. Germline CDR1 is SQVTM and CDR2 is ANQGSEA. V dropped 1 base and J dropped 0 bases, with 0 bases sitting between them. Here the CDR3 DNA reads TGCAGCGTTGAAGTGAACACTGAAGCTTTCTTT. Its translation is CSVEVNTEAFF.

The chain employs TRBV2 and TRBJ2-5, with D possibly TRBD2 on 6 matching bases. Germline lookup yields CDR1 SNHLY and CDR2 FYNNEI. V was trimmed by 5 bases and J by 4 bases, leaving 14 bases between them. CDR3 length equals 14 residues. The CDR3 loop reads CASSRGYQRETQYF. Here the CDR3 DNA reads TGTGCCAGCAGTCGGGGGTATCAGAGAGAGACCCAGTACTTC.

The chain combines TRBV7-2 with TRBJ2-3; the D is unclear. The V and J ends lost 3 bases and 3 bases respectively, with 4 bases between them. Per the germline V gene, CDR1 is SGHTA and CDR2 is FQGNSA. The CDR3 sequence is 12 residues long. The CDR3 DNA reads as TGTGCCAGCAGCTTGCGTACAGATACGCAGTATTTT. It encodes CASSLRTDTQYF.

This clone was recorded once. This chain links TRBV7-2 with TRBJ2-1; the D gene is possibly TRBD2 (7 bases). The CDR3 is made up of 17 amino acids. The germline V gene has CDR1 SGHTA and CDR2 FQGNSA. The ends were cut back, 3 bases at V and 6 bases at J, with 21 bases in the middle. The CDR3: CASSFPALGGGPNEQFF. In nucleotides, the CDR3 is TGTGCCAGCAGCTTCCCCGCCCTTGGGGGGGGGCCCAATGAGCAGTTCTTC.

The rearrangement uses TRBV7-2 and TRBJ2-5, with a weak D call TRBD1 (5 bases). Germline V gene lookup returns CDR1 SGHTA and CDR2 FQGNSA. Trimming took 5 bases from V and 5 from J, leaving 21 bases between them. The CDR3 extends over 16 amino acids. CDR3 region: CASSPLDWGRLETQYF. The CDR3 coding sequence is TGTGCCAGCAGCCCCCTCGACTGGGGCCGATTGGAGACCCAGTACTTC.

The chain has TRBV27 and TRBJ1-3; D gene unclear. The CDR3 is 13 residues long. Germline V lookup: CDR1 MNHEY, CDR2 SMNVEV (reference sequence). Trimming shortened V by 0 bases and J by 3 bases, and 3 bases separated the two germline ends. CDR3 sequence (DNA): TGTGCCAGCAGTTTATCGCGTGGAAACACCATATATTTT. Encoded protein: CASSLSRGNTIYF.

The J gene is TRBJ1-5, the V gene TRBV11-2; a possible D gene is TRBD1 (5 bases). The V gene lost 6 bases and the J gene lost 2 bases, with 14 bases spanning the gap. The CDR3 consists of 15 residues. CDR1 SGHAT and CDR2 FQNNGV come from the germline V gene. CDR3 sequence (DNA): TGTGCCAGCAGTTCCGTATGGGGGGGCAATCAGCCCCAGCATTTT. Its protein is CASSSVWGGNQPQHF.

This chain joins TRBV28 and TRBJ2-6; no firm D call. CDR3 length: 12 residues. CDR1 is MDHEN and CDR2 is SYDVKM in the germline V gene. V lost 6 bases and J lost 4, with 4 bases in between. The CDR3 here is CASRAGANVLTF. CDR3 DNA sequence: TGTGCCAGCAGGGCAGGGGCCAACGTCCTGACTTTC.

V and J are TRBV5-6 and TRBJ1-4; D is perhaps TRBD1 (5 bases). The germline V gene has CDR1 SGHDT and CDR2 YYEEEE. V was shortened by 2 bases and J by 2 bases, with 7 bases between the two germline ends. The CDR3 has 14 residues. CDR3 protein: CASSLGATNEKLFF. CDR3 coding DNA: TGTGCCAGCAGCTTAGGGGCCACTAATGAAAAACTGTTTTTT.

The V and J genes are TRBV7-2 and TRBJ1-2; 7 nucleotides match TRBD1. V shed 1 base and J 7 bases; nucleotides not matched to a gene: 6. Germline V gene lookup returns CDR1 SGHTA and CDR2 FQGNSA. The CDR3 is made up of 14 amino acids. In DNA, the CDR3 is TGTGCCAGCAGCTTAGGTAGACAGGGAAGTGGCTACACCTTC. It is translated as CASSLGRQGSGYTF.

The rearrangement uses TRBV19 and TRBJ1-6; D uncertain. Trimming shortened V by 3 bases and J by 13 bases, and 16 bases separated the two germline ends. CDR1 is LNHDA, CDR2 SQIVND, per germline (reference sequence). The CDR3 totals 14 residues. In DNA, the CDR3 is TGTGCCAGTAGTATGGGAGGGAAGCCCGCTCCCCTCCACTTT. Translating it yields CASSMGGKPAPLHF.

The chain uses TRBV2 and TRBJ1-5; possibly TRBD1 for D (5 bases). CDR3 length: 14 amino acids. Germline V CDR1 and CDR2: SNHLY, FYNNEI. The V gene lost 6 bases and the J gene lost 7 bases, with 16 bases spanning the gap. CDR3 in DNA: TGTGCCAGCAGGGGGGACGGCGGTAGGCAGCCCCAGCATTTT. Its protein product is CASRGDGGRQPQHF.

This chain joins TRBV2 and TRBJ1-5, with TRBD1 matching 8 bases. Germline V gene sequence: CDR1 SNHLY, CDR2 FYNNEI. CDR3 length: 14 residues. V dropped 6 bases and J dropped 7; count of bases not matched to a gene: 8. The CDR3 DNA sequence: TGTGCCAGCAGAGGACAGGGCGATAGACAGCCCCAGCATTTT. Its translation is CASRGQGDRQPQHF.

This rearrangement joins TRBV7-9 to TRBJ2-3, with 11 bases matching TRBD2. This CDR3 comprises 18 residues. CDR1 and CDR2 from the germline V gene are SEHNR and FQNEAQ (reference sequence). V was clipped by 5 bases and J by 2 bases; unmatched bases: 12. This CDR3 reads CASSTLITSGGPTDTQYF. As DNA, the CDR3 is TGTGCCAGCAGCACCTTAATTACTAGCGGGGGTCCCACAGATACGCAGTATTTT.

The rearrangement uses TRBV5-1 and TRBJ2-1; D remains ambiguous. CDR3 length: 15 amino acids. The germline CDR1 and CDR2 sequences are SGHRS and YFSETQ. Between the trimmed V and J ends, which lost 0 bases and 6 bases, there was a span of 13 bases. The CDR3 here is CASSLGSAGTNEQFF. Written as DNA, the CDR3 is TGCGCCAGCAGCTTGGGGTCGGCTGGAACCAATGAGCAGTTCTTC.

This clone has just one count. This rearrangement joins TRBV28 to TRBJ1-6, with TRBD1 as a possible D gene (6 bases). CDR3 size: 16 residues. Trimming stripped 7 bases from V and 7 bases from J, with 20 bases between. Germline-derived CDR1 and CDR2 are MDHEN and SYDVKM. The CDR3 nucleotides are TGTGCCAGCAAGCGGACAGTTTCCTCTGGGAATTCACCCCTCCACTTT. This gives the protein CASKRTVSSGNSPLHF.

The rearrangement joins TRBV28 to TRBJ2-5; 7 positions match TRBD2. This CDR3 has 14 residues. Germline V CDR1 and CDR2: MDHEN, SYDVKM. J lost 5 bases, V lost 4 bases, and 7 bases had no gene match. The CDR3 sequence: CASSSGGSKETQYF. CDR3 sequence (DNA): TGTGCCAGCAGTTCCGGGGGGAGCAAGGAGACCCAGTACTTC.

This clone showed up just once. The chain uses TRBV7-3 and TRBJ2-1; 7 nucleotides agree with TRBD1. The CDR3 consists of 15 residues. The ends lost 5 bases at V and 0 bases at J; junction bases unmatched: 4. Germline-derived CDR1 and CDR2 are SGHTA and FQGTGA. CDR3 nucleotide sequence: TGTGCCAGCAGCATACAGGGGAGCTCCTACAATGAGCAGTTCTTC. Its translation: CASSIQGSSYNEQFF.

The chain carries TRBV28 and TRBJ2-1, with D perhaps TRBD2 (7 bases). Trimming stripped 3 bases from V and 12 bases from J, with 18 bases between. CDR1 and CDR2 (germline): MDHEN, SYDVKM. The CDR3 contains 14 residues. The DNA for the CDR3 is TGTGCCAGCAGTTTCCGGGGAGGGGGGGGCCGGCAGTTCTTC. Its translation is CASSFRGGGGRQFF.

The CDR3 loop reads CASSLAARGLNTEAFF. For the CDR3, the DNA is TGCGCCAGCAGCTTGGCCGCGAGGGGTTTGAACACTGAAGCTTTCTTT. The chain combines TRBV5-1 with TRBJ1-1; weak D call: TRBD1 (5 bases). With 0 bases removed from V and 0 bases from J, the gap between germline ends came to 12 bases. CDR1 and CDR2 (germline): SGHRS, YFSETQ. This CDR3 is built from 16 residues. Combining the CDR3 with reference TRBV5-1 and TRBJ1-1 gives the whole variable domain KAGVTQTPRYLIKTRGQQVTLSCSPISGHRSVSWYQQTPGQGLQFLFEYFSETQRNKGNFPGRFSGRQFSNSRSEMNVSTLELGDSALYLCASSLAARGLNTEAFFGQGTRLTVV.